This TCR beta chain came from a study of blood T cell repertoires in COVID-19. The data were produced by immunoSEQ multiplex PCR, yet TCRdb's version contains in-frame clones alone and is incomplete. The sample contains about 250,000 clones, around 89% of which appear only once. Deletions cut 6 bases from V and 1 base from J, with 12 bases between. The CDR3 totals 14 residues. Germline V gene data show CDR1 as MGHRA and CDR2 as YSYEKL. The rearrangement uses TRBV4-1 and TRBJ1-1, with a possible D match to TRBD1 (5 bases). The clonotype originates from a woman aged 60-70 years with COVID-19, enrolled during active disease. The sequencing sample was made of peripheral blood. The CDR3 sequence: CASRDYRRNTEAFF. The CDR3 DNA follows: TGCGCCAGCAGGGACTACAGGAGGAACACTGAAGCTTTCTTT.